This T cell receptor (beta chain) was profiled in a study of blood T cell repertoires in COVID-19. Trimming took 5 bases from V and 5 from J; bases not matched to a gene: 7. Germline assignment: CDR1 MNHEY and CDR2 SVGEGT. The CDR3 is 15 amino acids. Clones were sequenced by immunoSEQ multiplex PCR, and TCRdb holds only the in-frame ones, with some missing. The sample lists fewer than 100,000 clones, over 75% occurring once. This rearrangement joins TRBV6-2 or TRBV6-3 to TRBJ1-4, with 8 bases that match TRBD1. This clonotype was sampled from a human donor with acute or convalescent COVID-19. The donor label of this sample is uncertain. The material sequenced was peripheral blood. CDR3: CASSGHGTGNEKLFF. CDR3 in DNA: TGTGCCAGCAGTGGACACGGGACAGGCAATGAAAAACTGTTTTTT.